The 7 T cell receptor beta chains listed next were all sequenced from one sample in a study of graft-versus-host responses after intestinal transplantation (dated by TCRdb to about 2021). The method behind the library was the immunoSEQ multiplex PCR assay. The table comes from immuneACCESS by way of TCRdb, which keeps in-frame sequences with V and J called. Part of the clones is missing from these tables; in studies checked, under half for an unresolved V gene and the rest for unknown reasons. Counted in this sample were some 15,000 clones; around 67% of them appeared once. More than 7% of the sample belongs to the ten largest clones. Intraepithelial and lamina propria lymphocytes were isolated from graft specimens using dithiothreitol, EDTA incubations and collagenase D digestion. The source material was ileum tissue, sampled approximately 700 days after intestinal transplantation. The receptors originated from a human patient who received an intestinal transplant, so some T cells may come from the graft donor.

This chain connects TRBV7-6 to TRBJ2-2; D is possibly TRBD2 (6 bases). V lost 2 bases, J lost 5 bases, and 15 bases lay in between. Germline V gene lookup returns CDR1 SGHVS and CDR2 FNYEAQ. The CDR3 is made up of 16 amino acids. CDR3: CASSLLVPGATGELFF. In nucleotides, the CDR3 is TGTGCCAGCAGCTTACTTGTGCCGGGAGCGACCGGGGAGCTGTTTTTT.

This chain uses TRBV9 with TRBJ2-1; the D gene is possibly TRBD1 (5 bases). The CDR3 sequence is 14 residues long. V was pared by 0 bases and J by 2 bases, with 6 bases between. CDR1 and CDR2 from the germline V gene are SGDLS and YYNGEE. The CDR3 DNA sequence: TGTGCCAGCAGCGTAGGACAGACCTACAATGAGCAGTTCTTC. This sequence encodes CASSVGQTYNEQFF.

This clone was counted a few times. The chain links TRBV7-2 to TRBJ2-1; 7 bases agree with TRBD1. Per the germline V gene, CDR1 is SGHTA and CDR2 is FQGNSA. The CDR3 is 12 residues long. J was trimmed by 8 bases and V by 2 bases; bases with no gene match: 0. The CDR3: CASSLQGDEQFF. CDR3 DNA: TGTGCCAGCAGCTTACAGGGGGATGAGCAGTTCTTC.

The CDR3 DNA sequence: TGTGCCAGCAGTGAAGCCTCAGGATGGACTGAAGCTTTCTTT. Protein sequence: CASSEASGWTEAFF. The rearrangement links TRBV6-1 to TRBJ1-1; D gene unclear. V lost 0 bases, J lost 5 bases, and 10 bases lay in between. This CDR3 has 14 amino acids. Per the germline V gene, CDR1 is MNHNS and CDR2 is SASEGT.

This rearrangement joins TRBV19 to TRBJ1-1, with a weak D call TRBD1 (6 bases). Germline V gene data show CDR1 as LNHDA and CDR2 as SQIVND (reference sequence). The CDR3 totals 16 residues. V lost 0 bases and J 4 bases, leaving 15 bases between the germline ends. The CDR3 nucleotides are TGTGCCAGTAGTATAGATGGGGCAGGGGCCGGCACTGAAGCTTTCTTT. Translating it yields CASSIDGAGAGTEAFF.

This chain connects TRBV30 to TRBJ2-7; perhaps TRBD2 as D (6 bases). V shed 1 base and J shed 4 bases, with 11 bases lying between them. CDR1 GTSNPN and CDR2 SVGIG come from the germline V gene (reference sequence). This CDR3 comprises 13 residues. CDR3 coding DNA: TGTGCCTGGAGTGGGCTAGCGTTGTACGAGCAGTACTTC. This codes for CAWSGLALYEQYF.

V is TRBV4-3 and J is TRBJ2-3; tentatively, D is TRBD1 (5 bases). V was cut by 0 bases and J by 6 bases, with 19 bases left in between. The CDR3 totals 17 residues. Per the germline V gene, CDR1 is LGHNA and CDR2 is YSLEER. The CDR3, as DNA: TGCGCCAGCAGCCAAGAAATCGTTGTCAGGGATTATGATACGCAGTATTTT. It encodes CASSQEIVVRDYDTQYF.